These T cell receptor beta chains were read from a single sample in a study of memory CD4+ T cells and cytomegalovirus serostatus. TCRdb's copy holds only in-frame clones and misses some; the assay was immunoSEQ multiplex PCR. The data hold 45,000 to 65,000 clones, with around 83% observed a single time. The sequenced material came from memory CD4+ T cells from blood. The origin of the receptors is an adult in good health and CMV-seropositive. The CDR3 runs from the conserved cysteine through the conserved F or W.

V	J	CDR3
TRBV15	TRBJ2-1	CATSRGRAGGPGEQFF
TRBV5-1	TRBJ1-6	CASSWDRETSPLHF
TRBV5-1	TRBJ1-2	CASSRLPGGYTF
TRBV30	TRBJ1-5	CAWSFEGNQPQHF
TRBV9	TRBJ2-2	CASTSGTRNGELFF
TRBV2	TRBJ2-5	CASSGTTGGGSTETQYF
TRBV19	TRBJ2-6	CASSIAQGRSGANVLTF
TRBV28	TRBJ1-2	CASSTQGGGYTF
TRBV27	TRBJ1-1	CASSPNGGGNTEAFF
TRBV10-3	TRBJ2-1	CAISELSGRTRGGDEQFF
TRBV6-5	TRBJ2-1	CASRSQDRGHNEQFF